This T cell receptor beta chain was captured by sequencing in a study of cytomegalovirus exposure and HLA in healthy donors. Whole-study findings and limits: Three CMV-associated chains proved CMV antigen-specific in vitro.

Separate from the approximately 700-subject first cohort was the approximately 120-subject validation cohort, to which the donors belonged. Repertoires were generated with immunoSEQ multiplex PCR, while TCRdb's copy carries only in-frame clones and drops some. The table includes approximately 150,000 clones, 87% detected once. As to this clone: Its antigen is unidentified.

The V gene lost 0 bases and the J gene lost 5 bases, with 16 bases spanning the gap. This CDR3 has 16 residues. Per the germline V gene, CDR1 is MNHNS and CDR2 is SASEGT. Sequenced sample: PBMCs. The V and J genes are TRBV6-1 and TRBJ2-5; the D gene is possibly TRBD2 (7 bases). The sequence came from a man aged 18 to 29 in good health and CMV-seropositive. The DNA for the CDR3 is TGTGCCAGCAGTGAAGCGGGGGGCGGGAGAGGGGAGACCCAGTACTTC. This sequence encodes CASSEAGGGRGETQYF.